The clone carrying this TCR beta chain was counted many times. Deletions cut 10 bases from V and 7 bases from J, with 13 bases between. Per germline, CDR1 MNHEY and CDR2 SVGEGT. This CDR3 contains 12 residues. Time point reported: patch test 2, 6 weeks after DPC sensitization. Noted treatment: therapeutic diphenylcyclopropenone sensitization with weekly scalp DPC. TCRdb re-called the RACE reads with MiXCR, one entry per CDR3 protein. This sample yields some 88,000 distinct CDR3 sequences, of which 9.5% to 12% are seen a single time; under 2.5% belongs to the top ten. This specimen comes from a study of human T cells and chemical hapten exposure.

The source is a middle-aged man with alopecia areata. Some clones in this sample may be carry-over from other donors' samples. Source: whole blood, taken in connection with sensitization to the hapten diphenylcyclopropenone (DPC). V and J are TRBV6-2 or TRBV6-3 and TRBJ2-2; D is uncertain. The CDR3 here is CAIGRVGGELFF. In nucleotides, the CDR3 is TGTGCCATCGGCCGTGTGGGCGGGGAGCTGTTTTTT.